The 30 T cell receptor beta chains in this list originate from one sample, sequenced in a study of shared clonotypes between healthy human individuals (dated by TCRdb to 2020 to 2021). Receptors were amplified or captured by the immunoSEQ multiplex PCR assay. In its TCRdb copy, this immuneACCESS table keeps in-frame sequences only and misses some clones. Where compared with another copy, unresolved V genes explain less than half of these, and the others have no known cause. For this sample the table gives a few hundred thousand clones, of which approximately 97% were detected only once. Together, the top ten hold 0.055% to 0.07% of the sample. Sequenced input: naive CD4+ T cells sorted from blood. The cell subset or site label, read with the paper, signifies: CD45RA+ positively selected. The receptors shown here come from a young woman in good health.

The rearrangement uses TRBV15 and TRBJ2-7; D call uncertain. The CDR3 contains 15 residues. The V gene's germline CDR1 is LNHNV and CDR2 YYDKDF (reference sequence). Deletions cut 0 bases from V and 3 bases from J, with 12 bases between. CDR3 region: CATSRDLQNGYEQYF. The CDR3 DNA reads TGTGCCACCAGCAGAGATCTCCAGAATGGCTACGAGCAGTACTTC. Drawing the rest from reference TRBV15 and TRBJ2-7, the complete variable domain is DAMVIQNPRYQVTQFGKPVTLSCSQTLNHNVMYWYQQKSSQAPKLLFHYYDKDFNNEADTPDNFQSRRPNTSFCFLDIRSPGLGDTAMYLCATSRDLQNGYEQYFGPGTRLTVT.

V usage is TRBV15 and J usage is TRBJ1-4; D is unclear. The CDR3 sequence is 13 residues long. Germline CDR1 LNHNV, CDR2 YYDKDF (reference sequence). V gave up 5 bases and J gave up 6 bases, with 10 bases separating them. The chain's CDR3 is CATSSYVYEKLFF. CDR3 sequence (DNA): TGTGCCACCAGCTCATACGTTTATGAAAAACTGTTTTTT.

This clone was counted once. This sequence joins TRBV6-5 and TRBJ2-7; D is unresolved. The ends were cut back, 0 bases at V and 0 bases at J, with 9 bases in the middle. The CDR3 has 15 residues. CDR1 MNHEY and CDR2 SVGAGI come from the germline V gene. CDR3 sequence reads: CASSYSAVSSYEQYF. For the CDR3, the DNA is TGTGCCAGCAGTTACTCGGCCGTCAGCTCCTACGAGCAGTACTTC.

This chain connects TRBV5-1 to TRBJ2-1, with D possibly being TRBD1 (5 bases). The CDR3 runs to 16 residues. The germline V gene has CDR1 SGHRS and CDR2 YFSETQ. Trimming left V 4 bases short and J 0 bases short, with 14 bases between. The CDR3 nucleotides are TGCGCCAGCAGCCTTAGGACATCCCACTCCTACAATGAGCAGTTCTTC. It codes for CASSLRTSHSYNEQFF.

The chain carries TRBV25-1 and TRBJ1-1; TRBD1 agrees at 7 bases. The germline CDR1 and CDR2 sequences are MGHDK and SYGVNS. Trimming took 6 bases from V and 2 from J; bases not matched to a gene: 3. The CDR3 spans 13 residues. The CDR3 DNA reads TGTGCCAGCAGGACAGGGACTAACACTGAAGCTTTCTTT. As protein: CASRTGTNTEAFF.

The chain uses TRBV5-1 and TRBJ2-7; 11 positions agree with TRBD2. Looked up from germline, CDR1 is SGHRS and CDR2 is YFSETQ. The trim removed 4 bases at V and 2 bases at J, leaving 8 bases unmatched. This CDR3 is built from 16 residues. This CDR3 is CASSGGLAGPAYEQYF. The DNA for the CDR3 is TGCGCCAGCAGCGGAGGACTAGCGGGTCCTGCCTACGAGCAGTACTTC.

The chain couples TRBV15 to TRBJ1-1; 9 bases agree with TRBD1. V shed 5 bases, J shed 3 bases, and the junction held 7 bases outside the gene matches. The germline gives CDR1 LNHNV, CDR2 YYDKDF (reference sequence). The CDR3 runs to 15 residues. CDR3 DNA sequence: TGTGCCACCAGCGACCGGGACAGGGTGTACACTGAAGCTTTCTTT. Encoded protein: CATSDRDRVYTEAFF.

The V and J genes are TRBV7-6 and TRBJ2-7; D is undetermined. The length of the CDR3 is 15 residues. Germline V gives CDR1 SGHVS, CDR2 FNYEAQ. V was shortened by 1 base and J by 0 bases, with 10 bases between the two germline ends. The CDR3 DNA sequence: TGTGCCAGCAGCTTAGGTCCCCTCGGCTCCTACGAGCAGTACTTC. Protein product: CASSLGPLGSYEQYF.

V gene TRBV11-2 combines with J gene TRBJ1-1, with no clear D. Looked up from germline, CDR1 is SGHAT and CDR2 is FQNNGV. Trimming took 3 bases from V and 2 from J, leaving 10 bases between them. The CDR3 loop spans 14 amino acids. The CDR3 is CASSFTPVNTEAFF. In DNA form, the CDR3 reads TGTGCCAGCAGCTTCACTCCGGTTAACACTGAAGCTTTCTTT.

The CDR3 nucleotides are TGCGCCAGCACGGAGGGGCTGGACACCGGGGAGCTGTTTTTT. Protein product: CASTEGLDTGELFF. V is TRBV10-1 and J is TRBJ2-2; weak D call: TRBD2 (6 bases). V lost 7 bases to trimming and J lost 3 bases, with 12 bases between them. Germline CDR1 and CDR2: WNHNN and SYGVQD (reference sequence). The CDR3 has 14 residues.

The chain uses TRBV27 and TRBJ1-1; D is undetermined. The CDR3 length is 14 residues. Trimming cost V 5 bases and J 6 bases, with 16 bases left between them. Germline V gene sequence: CDR1 MNHEY, CDR2 SMNVEV (reference sequence). The CDR3 nucleotides are TGTGCCAGCAGTACCCAGGCGAACGATCCTGAAGCTTTCTTT. This codes for CASSTQANDPEAFF.

This chain connects TRBV7-3 to TRBJ2-7; weak D call: TRBD1 (5 bases). V lost 2 bases, J lost 0 bases, and 11 bases lay in between. CDR1 is SGHTA and CDR2 is FQGTGA in the germline V gene. The CDR3 spans 15 residues. In DNA form, the CDR3 reads TGTGCCAGCAGCTTATCAGGAGACAGCTCCTACGAGCAGTACTTC. This translates into CASSLSGDSSYEQYF.

The chain is built from TRBV27 and TRBJ1-5, with D possibly TRBD1 on 6 matching bases. Trimming took off 4 bases at V and 7 bases at J, with 20 bases between the two ends. Germline CDR1 reads MNHEY; CDR2 reads SMNVEV (reference sequence). This CDR3 is built from 16 residues. The CDR3 here is CASSSAGGPRGQPQHF. The CDR3 DNA is TGTGCCAGCAGTTCGGCGGGTGGACCCAGGGGCCAGCCCCAGCATTTT.

The J gene is TRBJ1-1, the V gene TRBV23-1; D is ambiguous. TRBV23-1 qualifies as an ORF whose function is uncertain. Deletions cut 0 bases from V and 8 bases from J, with 13 bases between. This CDR3 spans 14 amino acids. This CDR3 reads CASSQSRAPWEAFF. The CDR3 DNA reads as TGCGCCAGCAGTCAATCGAGGGCCCCTTGGGAAGCTTTCTTT.

The gene calls are TRBV7-9 and TRBJ1-1; the D is unclear. V was trimmed by 2 bases and J by 7 bases, leaving 8 bases between them. Germline values: CDR1 SEHNR, CDR2 FQNEAQ (reference sequence). The CDR3 is 12 residues long. This CDR3 reads CASSLTHDEAFF. In nucleotides, the CDR3 is TGTGCCAGCAGCTTAACGCACGATGAAGCTTTCTTT.

The rearrangement uses TRBV27 and TRBJ2-1; D perhaps matches TRBD2 (7 bases). The CDR3 sequence is 13 residues long. Trimming left V 4 bases short and J 10 bases short, with 14 bases between. Germline CDR1 is MNHEY and CDR2 is SMNVEV (reference sequence). The CDR3 reads CASSWEGQGEQFF. The DNA for the CDR3 is TGTGCCAGCAGTTGGGAGGGGCAGGGGGAGCAGTTCTTC.

This chain connects TRBV29-1 to TRBJ2-1; the D gene is possibly TRBD2 (5 bases). Germline V gene lookup returns CDR1 SQVTM and CDR2 ANQGSEA. This CDR3 has 14 residues. V was trimmed by 3 bases and J by 2 bases, leaving 11 bases between them. CDR3 sequence (DNA): TGCAGCGTTGAGGGTAGCGCAACCTACAATGAGCAGTTCTTC. It translates to CSVEGSATYNEQFF.

V gene TRBV28 combines with J gene TRBJ2-1; 7 bases agree with TRBD1. The germline V gene has CDR1 MDHEN and CDR2 SYDVKM. The CDR3 runs to 16 residues. The J segment lost 5 bases and the V segment lost 6 bases, leaving 13 bases of the junction unmatched. The CDR3 DNA reads TGTGCCAGCAGGACGTGGGCCAGGGGGACAAACAATGAGCAGTTCTTC. It codes for CASRTWARGTNNEQFF. Filled out from reference TRBV28 and TRBJ2-1, the complete variable domain reads DVKVTQSSRYLVKRTGEKVFLECVQDMDHENMFWYRQDPGLGLRLIYFSYDVKMKEKGDIPEGYSVSREKKERFSLILESASTNQTSMYLCASRTWARGTNNEQFFGPGTRLTVL.

This clone was found once. The V gene is TRBV5-1, the J gene TRBJ1-2; TRBD1 agrees at 10 bases. V lost 3 bases and J lost 7; bases outside the gene matches: 6. CDR3 length: 14 residues. The V gene's germline CDR1 is SGHRS and CDR2 YFSETQ. DNA of the CDR3: TGCGCCAGCAGCTCCGGGACAGGGGTGACTGGCTACACCTTC. Translating gives CASSSGTGVTGYTF.

V is TRBV6-1 and J is TRBJ1-5, with D uncertain. V shed 5 bases and J shed 0 bases, with 11 bases lying between them. CDR1 is MNHNS and CDR2 is SASEGT in the germline V gene. This CDR3 region has 15 residues. CDR3 loop: CASSHQLNSNQPQHF. Here the CDR3 DNA reads TGTGCCAGCAGTCATCAGCTTAATAGCAATCAGCCCCAGCATTTT.

The rearrangement links TRBV28 to TRBJ1-4; perhaps TRBD1 as D (5 bases). CDR1 MDHEN and CDR2 SYDVKM come from the germline V gene. The V and J ends lost 6 bases and 7 bases respectively, with 18 bases between them. The CDR3 runs 15 residues. CDR3 amino acids: CASSRQGFLSEKLFF. DNA for the CDR3: TGTGCCAGCAGCCGCCAGGGTTTTTTGAGTGAAAAACTGTTTTTT.

The chain couples TRBV7-9 to TRBJ2-3, with TRBD2 matching 8 bases. The germline V gene encodes CDR1 SEHNR and CDR2 FQNEAQ (reference sequence). J was trimmed by 1 base and V by 6 bases; bases with no gene match: 6. The CDR3 is made up of 15 amino acids. CDR3 sequence reads: CASRTGTSGTDTQYF. In DNA form, the CDR3 reads TGTGCCAGCAGAACCGGGACTAGTGGCACAGATACGCAGTATTTT.

V usage is TRBV7-6 and J usage is TRBJ1-6; the D gene is possibly TRBD1 (6 bases). CDR1 is SGHVS and CDR2 is FNYEAQ in the germline V gene. Trimming took off 1 base at V and 0 bases at J, with 10 bases between the two ends. The CDR3 totals 17 residues. The CDR3 nucleotides are TGTGCCAGCAGCTTAGTTCAGGGGAGCTCCTATAATTCACCCCTCCACTTT. Amino acids: CASSLVQGSSYNSPLHF.

The rearrangement uses TRBV5-1 and TRBJ2-7; unclear D gene. This CDR3 has 13 amino acids. The germline CDR1 and CDR2 sequences are SGHRS and YFSETQ. Trimming left V 3 bases short and J 2 bases short, with 9 bases between. This CDR3 reads CASSSLPPYEQYF. The CDR3 DNA reads as TGCGCCAGCAGCTCGTTGCCTCCCTACGAGCAGTACTTC.

Concerning this clone itself: The junction shows a germline mismatch at one end, possibly a read error. The chain is built from TRBV4-1 and TRBJ1-1; a weak D match, TRBD1 (6 bases). This CDR3 contains 16 residues. Germline-derived CDR1 and CDR2 are MGHRA and YSYEKL. As DNA, the CDR3 is TGTGCCAGCAGCCAAACAATGGGGGGCCAAAACACTGAAGCTTTCTTT. Translated, it gives CASSQTMGGQNTEAFF.

This rearrangement joins TRBV30 to TRBJ1-1; D uncertain. The CDR3 has 13 residues. Germline lookup yields CDR1 GTSNPN and CDR2 SVGIG (reference sequence). The V end lost 5 bases, the J end lost 1 base, and 11 bases lay between the germline ends. The CDR3 reads CAWGRTANTEAFF. The CDR3 nucleotides are TGTGCCTGGGGGAGGACTGCGAACACTGAAGCTTTCTTT.

The V gene is TRBV7-9, the J gene TRBJ2-5, with TRBD2 identical over 9 bases. J lost 0 bases, V lost 5 bases, and 4 bases had no gene match. The CDR3 sequence is 15 residues long. Germline values: CDR1 SEHNR, CDR2 FQNEAQ (reference sequence). CDR3 coding DNA: TGTGCCAGCAGCCGGCCTAGCGGGAACCAAGAGACCCAGTACTTC. Protein: CASSRPSGNQETQYF. The entire variable domain, with the rest obtained from reference TRBV7-9 and TRBJ2-5, is as follows: DTGVSQNPRHKITKRGQNVTFRCDPISEHNRLYWYRQTLGQGPEFLTYFQNEAQLEKSRLLSDRFSAERPKGSFSTLEIQRTEQGDSAMYLCASSRPSGNQETQYFGPGTRLLVL.

The chain combines TRBV7-2 with TRBJ2-5; TRBD1 aligns across 7 bases. Trimming took 6 bases from V and 2 from J; bases not matched to a gene: 6. Per the germline V gene, CDR1 is SGHTA and CDR2 is FQGNSA. The CDR3 runs to 14 residues. The CDR3 DNA reads TGTGCCAGCAGTTGGACAGGAGAACAAGAGACCCAGTACTTC. Translated, it gives CASSWTGEQETQYF. The full variable domain, with the rest looked up from reference TRBV7-2 and TRBJ2-5, is GAGVSQSPSNKVTEKGKDVELRCDPISGHTALYWYRQSLGQGLEFLIYFQGNSAPDKSGLPSDRFSAERTGGSVSTLTIQRTQQEDSAVYLCASSWTGEQETQYFGPGTRLLVL.

The chain uses TRBV5-1 and TRBJ2-7; TRBD1 aligns across 8 bases. V shed 0 bases, J shed 5 bases, and the junction held 13 bases outside the gene matches. This CDR3 is 17 amino acids long. The germline V gene encodes CDR1 SGHRS and CDR2 YFSETQ. The CDR3 loop reads CASSLVFAGQGSHEQYF. The CDR3 DNA reads TGCGCCAGCAGCTTGGTTTTTGCAGGACAGGGATCCCACGAGCAGTACTTC.

The chain joins TRBV13 to TRBJ2-7; D is possibly TRBD2 (5 bases). The germline gives CDR1 PRHDT, CDR2 FYEKMQ (reference sequence). Between the trimmed V and J ends, which lost 5 bases and 2 bases, there was a span of 13 bases. The CDR3 consists of 14 residues. Written as DNA, the CDR3 is TGTGCCAGCAGCCCACGGGAATATACCTACGAGCAGTACTTC. Translated, it gives CASSPREYTYEQYF.